Detailed here is one T cell receptor beta chain. TCR beta chains were sequenced at survey level with immunoSEQ. Measured with immunoSEQ multiplex PCR; TCRdb has only the in-frame clones, and not every one. Among about 68,000 clones, 93% were seen once, and the ten largest hold 3.5% to 5.5%. Germline V CDR1 and CDR2: SNHLY, FYNNEI. The CDR3 is made up of 16 amino acids. The ends were cut back, 3 bases at V and 4 bases at J, with 15 bases in the middle. The sequenced sample was PBMCs. The rearrangement uses TRBV2 and TRBJ1-4; D remains unclear. The receptor was isolated from a man aged 35-49 years with rheumatoid arthritis. In DNA form, the CDR3 reads TGTGCCAGCAGTGAGTTGCGACCGAACTTTAATGAAAAACTGTTTTTT. Its translation is CASSELRPNFNEKLFF.